This TCR beta chain is drawn from a study of blood T cell repertoires in COVID-19 (dated by TCRdb to the early 2020s). With regard to the full study: Collaborator samples came from the United States, Italy and Spain and covered acute and convalescent phases of COVID-19. The dataset comprised deeply sampled blood TCRbeta repertoires from subjects exposed to, actively infected with, or recovered from COVID-19. The repertoires were made available in a free public database intended to serve as a resource for research on the immune response to SARS-CoV-2. A de-identified subject ID, COVID-19 status, age in years and sex were almost always included in the sample metadata. Where HLA class I and class II types were available, the types were taken from metadata supplied by the sample provider, not from assay-based typing. The prospective study material was composed of cDNA or gDNA derived from T cells, B-cell-depleted T cells, or PBMCs. The samples were drawn from the first 160 participants of the ongoing ImmuneRACE study and from about 1,200 subjects provided by 6 global collaborators.

One collaborating source in Seattle enrolled patients during active infection and followed them longitudinally through the course of disease. Whole blood was collected in K2EDTA tubes by collaborating institutions according to the institutions' own protocols. For TCRbeta analysis, collaborators shipped samples in one of three forms: frozen whole blood, isolated PBMCs, or DNA extracted from either of those sample types. The immunoSEQ Assay, a bias-controlled multiplex PCR, was used to amplify TCRbeta CDR3 regions from genomic DNA. Under the source paper's analysis protocol: The number of nucleated cells in each sample was estimated by amplification of reference gene primers within the assay. To quantify the absolute abundance of each unique TCRbeta CDR3 rearrangement, sequence reads were collapsed and filtered. Productive Simpson clonality was computed per sample as the square root of Simpson's diversity index over productive rearrangements. TCRdb provides this immuneACCESS table in a form limited to in-frame rearrangements. Some clones are lacking; in checked studies, under half of them reflect an unresolved V gene, and why the rest are absent is not known. V and J calls and clone size follow that table, whereas D and trimming were derived from the DNA. In all, the sample holds tens of thousands of clones, and around nine tenths of those were seen once. The ten largest clones represent more than 5% of the sample.

CDR1 SGDLS and CDR2 YYNGEE are derived from the germline V gene. The CDR3 runs 18 amino acids, cysteine and phenylalanine included. Only the CDR3 DNA stays, 54 bases, in frame from base 1. The junction carries 21 bases between V and J, which are trimmed by 5 bases and 0 bases respectively. Study-level results and caveats: Clinical and demographic metadata were provided uncurated, with the amount varying by source and participant.

Notes on this clone: This clone's antigen is unknown. Qualities for individual bases were not recorded, and no much larger clone is one base off.

The clonotype was recovered from a man in his 60s with COVID-19, enrolled during active disease. Sequenced sample: peripheral blood. The chain is assembled from TRBV9 and TRBJ2-1; the best D guess is TRBD2, with 6 bases matching. The sequenced DNA is TGTGCCAGCAGTCAAGTCGGGGTGGCGGGATCCTCCTACAATGAGCAGTTCTTC. It codes for CASSQVGVAGSSYNEQFF.